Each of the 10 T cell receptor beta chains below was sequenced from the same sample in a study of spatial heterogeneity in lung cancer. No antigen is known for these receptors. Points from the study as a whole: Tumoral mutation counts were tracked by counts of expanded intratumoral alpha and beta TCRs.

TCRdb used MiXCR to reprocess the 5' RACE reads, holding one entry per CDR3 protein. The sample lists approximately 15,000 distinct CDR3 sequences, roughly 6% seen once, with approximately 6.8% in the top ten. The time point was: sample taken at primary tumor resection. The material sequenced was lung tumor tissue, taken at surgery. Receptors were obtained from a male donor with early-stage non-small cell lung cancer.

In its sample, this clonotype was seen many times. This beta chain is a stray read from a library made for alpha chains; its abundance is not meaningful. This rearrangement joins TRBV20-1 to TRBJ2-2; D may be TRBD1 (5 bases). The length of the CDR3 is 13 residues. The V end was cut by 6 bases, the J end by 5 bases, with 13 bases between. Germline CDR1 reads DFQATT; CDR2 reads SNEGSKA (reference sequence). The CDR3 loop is CSATPGQTGELFF. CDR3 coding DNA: TGCAGTGCGACTCCAGGGCAGACCGGGGAGCTGTTTTTT.

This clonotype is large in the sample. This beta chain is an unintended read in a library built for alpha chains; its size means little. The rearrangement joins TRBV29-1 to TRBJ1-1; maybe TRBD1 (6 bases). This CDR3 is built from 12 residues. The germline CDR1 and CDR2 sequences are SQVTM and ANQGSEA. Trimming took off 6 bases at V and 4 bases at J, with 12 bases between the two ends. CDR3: CSVRQELTEAFF. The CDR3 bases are TGCAGCGTGAGACAGGAGCTCACTGAAGCTTTCTTT.

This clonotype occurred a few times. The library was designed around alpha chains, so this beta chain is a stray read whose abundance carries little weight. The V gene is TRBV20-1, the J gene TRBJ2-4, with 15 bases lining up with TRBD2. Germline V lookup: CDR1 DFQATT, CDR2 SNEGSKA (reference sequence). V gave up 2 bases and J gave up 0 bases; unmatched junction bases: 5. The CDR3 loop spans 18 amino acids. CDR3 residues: CSARPGTSGGLAKNIQYF. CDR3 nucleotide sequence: TGCAGTGCTAGACCTGGGACTAGCGGGGGGCTAGCCAAAAACATTCAGTACTTC.

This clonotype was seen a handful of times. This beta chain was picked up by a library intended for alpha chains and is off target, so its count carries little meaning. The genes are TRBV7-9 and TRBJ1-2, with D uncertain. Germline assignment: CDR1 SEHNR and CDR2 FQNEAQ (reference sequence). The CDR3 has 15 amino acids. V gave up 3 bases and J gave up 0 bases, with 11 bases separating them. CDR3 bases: TGTGCCAGCAGCTTGAGATCGGGAGCTAACTATGGCTACACCTTC. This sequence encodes CASSLRSGANYGYTF.

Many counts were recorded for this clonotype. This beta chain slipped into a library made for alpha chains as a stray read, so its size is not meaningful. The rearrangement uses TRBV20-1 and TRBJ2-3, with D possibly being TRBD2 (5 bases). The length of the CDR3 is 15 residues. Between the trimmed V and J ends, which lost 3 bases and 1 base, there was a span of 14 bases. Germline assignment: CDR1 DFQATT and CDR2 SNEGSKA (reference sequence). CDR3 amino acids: CSASVREAGTDTQYF. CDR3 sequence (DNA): TGCAGTGCTAGTGTGAGGGAAGCCGGCACAGATACGCAGTATTTT.

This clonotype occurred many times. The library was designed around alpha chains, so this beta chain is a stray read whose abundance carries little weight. The CDR3 reads CSARDVGVVQETQYF. Here the CDR3 DNA reads TGCAGTGCTAGAGATGTAGGGGTGGTACAAGAGACCCAGTACTTC. V usage is TRBV20-1 and J usage is TRBJ2-5, with a tentative D call TRBD1 (5 bases). Trimming took off 0 bases at V and 2 bases at J, with 13 bases between the two ends. Germline V CDR1 and CDR2: DFQATT, SNEGSKA (reference sequence). The CDR3 is 15 amino acids.

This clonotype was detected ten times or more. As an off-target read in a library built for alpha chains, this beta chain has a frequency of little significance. The chain's CDR3 is CASRHRGHTYEQYF. The CDR3, as DNA: TGTGCAAGTCGCCACAGGGGACACACCTACGAGCAGTACTTC. V is TRBV12-2 and J is TRBJ2-7; the table's D call of TRBD1 was not tested on the DNA. TRBV12-2 is a documented pseudogene. The CDR3 is 14 residues long.

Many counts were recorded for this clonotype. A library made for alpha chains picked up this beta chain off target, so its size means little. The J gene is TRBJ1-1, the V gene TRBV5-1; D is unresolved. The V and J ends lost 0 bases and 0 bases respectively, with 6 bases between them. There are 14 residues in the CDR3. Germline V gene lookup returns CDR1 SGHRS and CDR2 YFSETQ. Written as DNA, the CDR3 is TGCGCCAGCAGCTTGGAAGTGTTGAACACTGAAGCTTTCTTT. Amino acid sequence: CASSLEVLNTEAFF.

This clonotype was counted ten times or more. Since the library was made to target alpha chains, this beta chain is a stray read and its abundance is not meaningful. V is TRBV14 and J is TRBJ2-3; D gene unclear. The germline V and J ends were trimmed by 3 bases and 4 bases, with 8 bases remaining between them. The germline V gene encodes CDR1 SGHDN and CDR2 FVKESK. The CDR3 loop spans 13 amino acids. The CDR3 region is CASSQGIADTQYF. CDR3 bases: TGTGCCAGCAGCCAGGGAATTGCAGATACGCAGTATTTT.

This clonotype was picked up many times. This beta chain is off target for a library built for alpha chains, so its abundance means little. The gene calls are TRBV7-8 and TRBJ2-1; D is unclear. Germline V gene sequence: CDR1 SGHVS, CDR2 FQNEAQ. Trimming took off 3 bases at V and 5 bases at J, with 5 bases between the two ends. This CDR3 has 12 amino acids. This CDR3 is CASSLAHNEQFF. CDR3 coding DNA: TGTGCCAGCAGCTTGGCCCACAATGAGCAGTTCTTC.